These 17 T cell receptor beta chains share one sample of origin, sequenced in a study of blood T cells in healthy people across ages. A second PCR of about 6 to 11 cycles used a sample-barcoded 5' primer and a J-beta primer mix. TCRdb itself ran the 5' RACE reads through MiXCR, one entry per CDR3 protein. The table lists more than 650,000 distinct CDR3 sequences, around a quarter of them singletons. These same data were also listed under a study on T cells of mothers and their children.

The specimen sequenced was blood. Every receptor here comes from a boy aged 5-17 years in good health.

This sequence joins TRBV24-1 and TRBJ2-1; 10 positions match TRBD2. V shed 4 bases and J 10 bases; nucleotides not matched to a gene: 3. The CDR3 length is 13 residues. Germline V gene data show CDR1 as KGHDR and CDR2 as SFDVKD. The CDR3 nucleotides read TGTGCCACCAGTGACCCGACTAGCGGGGAGCAGTTCTTC. Translating gives CATSDPTSGEQFF.

The rearrangement joins TRBV14 to TRBJ2-7; TRBD1 matches at 8 bases. Per the germline V gene, CDR1 is SGHDN and CDR2 is FVKESK. This CDR3 region has 17 residues. The ends lost 2 bases at V and 7 bases at J; junction bases unmatched: 16. The CDR3 coding sequence is TGTGCCAGCAGCCAACTCATCCGTACAGGGGGAGTCGGGGAGCAGTACTTC. Translating it yields CASSQLIRTGGVGEQYF.

Only one count was recorded for this clonotype. This sequence joins TRBV30 and TRBJ1-1; D not certain. CDR1 GTSNPN and CDR2 SVGIG come from the germline V gene (reference sequence). V lost 6 bases to trimming and J lost 6 bases, with 11 bases between them. The CDR3 is 11 residues long. CDR3 sequence: CACYDTAEAFF. The CDR3 DNA reads as TGTGCCTGCTATGACACCGCTGAAGCTTTCTTT.

The V call is TRBV9, the J call TRBJ2-2, with D uncertain. Trimming took off 3 bases at V and 3 bases at J, with 12 bases between the two ends. This CDR3 region has 15 residues. The germline gives CDR1 SGDLS, CDR2 YYNGEE. The CDR3 loop reads CASSARGSYTGELFF. In nucleotides, the CDR3 is TGTGCCAGCAGCGCCCGTGGCAGCTACACCGGGGAGCTGTTTTTT. The variable domain in full, completed from reference TRBV9 and TRBJ2-2, reads DSGVTQTPKHLITATGQRVTLRCSPRSGDLSVYWYQQSLDQGLQFLIQYYNGEERAKGNILERFSAQQFPDLHSELNLSSLELGDSALYFCASSARGSYTGELFFGEGSRLTVL.

Only one count was recorded for this clonotype. This may arise from a read error, as a much more abundant clone is one base away. The chain links TRBV11-2 to TRBJ2-5; 7 nucleotides agree with TRBD2. The CDR3 runs 18 residues. Germline-derived CDR1 and CDR2 are SGHAT and FQNNGV. The ends lost 0 bases at V and 4 bases at J; junction bases unmatched: 14. CDR3 sequence reads: CASSLDREWEGLGETQYF. CDR3 DNA sequence: TGTGCCAGCAGCTTAGATCGGGAGTGGGAGGGGTTAGGAGAGACCCAGTACTTC.

There are a few counts of this clonotype. V gene TRBV7-2 combines with J gene TRBJ2-2; D gene ambiguous. Trimming left V 1 base short and J 7 bases short, with 10 bases between. This CDR3 has 14 amino acids. Looked up from germline, CDR1 is SGHTA and CDR2 is FQGNSA. The CDR3 loop reads CASSLEDYFGELFF. The CDR3 DNA is TGTGCCAGCAGCTTAGAGGATTACTTCGGGGAGCTGTTTTTT.

The chain links TRBV7-8 to TRBJ1-3; 7 bases align to TRBD1. The CDR3 runs to 19 residues. Germline trimming cut 3 bases from V and 0 bases from J; bases unmatched to any gene: 14. CDR1 SGHVS and CDR2 FQNEAQ come from the germline V gene. CDR3 DNA sequence: TGTGCCAGCAGCTTTTCCAGGACAGGCACCCCTTACTCTGGAAACACCATATATTTT. Protein product: CASSFSRTGTPYSGNTIYF.

Only a few counts were recorded for this clonotype. An end of the junction differs from the germline gene, which may be a read error. This sequence joins TRBV28 and TRBJ2-7, with D unclear. CDR1 is MDHEN and CDR2 is SYDVKM in the germline V gene. The CDR3 covers 14 residues. CDR3 coding DNA: TGTGCCGGCAGACACCGACTGGGCTCCTACGAGCAGTACTTC. Translated, it gives CAGRHRLGSYEQYF.

This clonotype was seen a few times. The V gene is TRBV5-1, the J gene TRBJ2-1, with 7 bases matching TRBD2. The CDR3 covers 15 residues. V trimming: 4 bases; J trimming: 8 bases; junction bases outside the gene matches: 12. Germline CDR1 and CDR2: SGHRS and YFSETQ. The CDR3: CASSGTTASEDEQFF. The CDR3 nucleotides read TGCGCCAGCAGCGGGACTACCGCCTCGGAGGATGAGCAGTTCTTC.

V usage is TRBV28 and J usage is TRBJ2-5; D may be TRBD1 (6 bases). The germline CDR1 and CDR2 sequences are MDHEN and SYDVKM. Trimming removed 6 bases at V and 4 bases at J, with 9 bases between. The CDR3 contains 12 residues. The CDR3 DNA sequence: TGTGCCAGCAGGCAGGGGACAGAGACCCAGTACTTC. This sequence encodes CASRQGTETQYF.

The genes are TRBV20-1 and TRBJ1-6; weak D call: TRBD1 (5 bases). V was trimmed by 2 bases and J by 1 base, leaving 6 bases between them. Germline lookup yields CDR1 DFQATT and CDR2 SNEGSKA (reference sequence). This CDR3 contains 14 residues. CDR3 region: CSARQGSYNSPLHF. The CDR3 region has the DNA TGCAGTGCTAGACAGGGTTCCTATAATTCACCCCTCCACTTT.

In its sample, this clonotype was seen a few times. The chain is built from TRBV29-1 and TRBJ2-3, with D perhaps TRBD2 (7 bases). V gave up 7 bases and J gave up 4 bases, with 15 bases separating them. The CDR3 runs to 13 residues. Germline loops: CDR1 SQVTM, CDR2 ANQGSEA. The CDR3 DNA follows: TGCAGCGCAGAGGGGGGGACCTCAGATACGCAGTATTTT. Amino acids: CSAEGGTSDTQYF.

The chain carries TRBV2 and TRBJ2-7, with TRBD2 matching over 8 bases. The V and J ends lost 8 bases and 3 bases, in that order; junction bases with no gene match: 9. The CDR3 runs 14 residues. Germline V gene lookup returns CDR1 SNHLY and CDR2 FYNNEI. This CDR3 reads CASRQRGHDYEQYF. CDR3 DNA sequence: TGTGCCAGCCGGCAGCGGGGGCATGACTACGAGCAGTACTTC.

The rearrangement uses TRBV3-1 and TRBJ2-4; possibly TRBD2 for D (5 bases). This CDR3 has 13 residues. V lost 0 bases and J lost 12, with 12 bases in between. Germline CDR1 reads LGHDT; CDR2 reads YNNKEL (reference sequence). Here the CDR3 reads CASSQDSAATQYF. In DNA form, the CDR3 reads TGTGCCAGCAGCCAAGATTCAGCGGCCACTCAGTACTTC.

This clonotype was observed a handful of times. The CDR3 is CASRPGPKETQYF. CDR3 sequence (DNA): TGCGCCAGCCGGCCAGGTCCGAAAGAGACCCAGTACTTC. V gene TRBV10-2 combines with J gene TRBJ2-5; D remains unclear. Germline loops: CDR1 WSHSY, CDR2 SAAADI. The CDR3 has 13 residues. Trimming pared 8 bases from V and 3 bases from J, leaving 13 bases between.

This clonotype occurred a few times. The gene calls are TRBV27 and TRBJ2-7; 7 bases agree with TRBD1. The CDR3 loop spans 14 amino acids. The V and J ends lost 2 bases and 3 bases, in that order; junction bases with no gene match: 4. The V gene's germline CDR1 is MNHEY and CDR2 SMNVEV (reference sequence). In DNA form, the CDR3 reads TGTGCCAGCAGTTTAAAGGGGGCCGACTACGAGCAGTACTTC. Its translation: CASSLKGADYEQYF.

This chain uses TRBV28 with TRBJ1-2, with TRBD1 as a possible D gene (5 bases). The CDR3 is made up of 15 amino acids. Per germline, CDR1 MDHEN and CDR2 SYDVKM. The V gene lost 5 bases and the J gene lost 4 bases, with 17 bases spanning the gap. The DNA of the CDR3 is TGTGCCAGCAGTCAACCCCGCGGGGGTACCTATGGCTACACCTTC. It is translated as CASSQPRGGTYGYTF.